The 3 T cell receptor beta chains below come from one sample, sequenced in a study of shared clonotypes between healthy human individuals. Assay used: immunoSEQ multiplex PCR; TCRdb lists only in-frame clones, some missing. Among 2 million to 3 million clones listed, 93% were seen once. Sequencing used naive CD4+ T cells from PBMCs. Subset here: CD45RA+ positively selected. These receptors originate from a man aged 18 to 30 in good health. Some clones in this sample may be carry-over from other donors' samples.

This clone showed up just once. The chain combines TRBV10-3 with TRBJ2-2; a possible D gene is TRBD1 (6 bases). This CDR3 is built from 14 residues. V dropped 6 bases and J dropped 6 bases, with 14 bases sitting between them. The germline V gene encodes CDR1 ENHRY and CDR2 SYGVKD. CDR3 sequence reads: CAIRSAGVPGELFF. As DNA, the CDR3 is TGTGCCATCAGGTCTGCAGGGGTGCCCGGGGAGCTGTTTTTT.

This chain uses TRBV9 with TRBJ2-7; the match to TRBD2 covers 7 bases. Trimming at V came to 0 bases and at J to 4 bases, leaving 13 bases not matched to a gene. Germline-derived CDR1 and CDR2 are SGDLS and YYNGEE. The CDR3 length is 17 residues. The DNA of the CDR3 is TGTGCCAGCAGCGTAGCGGACGGGGGGAACTCAGTGTACGAGCAGTACTTC. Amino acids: CASSVADGGNSVYEQYF.

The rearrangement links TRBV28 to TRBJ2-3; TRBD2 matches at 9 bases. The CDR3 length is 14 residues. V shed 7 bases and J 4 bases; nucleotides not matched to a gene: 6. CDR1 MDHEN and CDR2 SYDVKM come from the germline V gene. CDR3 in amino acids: CASTAGGWADTQYF. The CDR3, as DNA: TGTGCCAGCACCGCGGGAGGGTGGGCAGATACGCAGTATTTT.